This T cell receptor (beta chain) comes out of a study of response to subunit inactivated influenza vaccine. As concerns this clonotype: The antigen remains undetermined.

Study-wide findings and caveats: Researchers suggested that each seasonal influenza vaccination recruits few new T cells.

This CDR3 is built from 16 residues. The V segment lost 5 bases and the J segment 2 bases; nucleotides outside the gene matches: 10. The germline V gene encodes CDR1 SGHTA and CDR2 FQGNSA. TCRdb passed the RT-PCR reads through MiXCR, listing each CDR3 protein once. The data hold about 540,000 distinct CDR3 sequences, with roughly a quarter observed a single time. The data also belong to a second study, concerning T cells expressing NK-cell markers. That paper notes: TCR beta libraries carry UMIs added by 5'RACE template switching. The authors derived TCR beta repertoires from sorted CD3+CD56+NKG2C+, CD3+CD56+NKG2C- and CD3+CD56-NKG2C+ T cells. Among CD8+ T cells from about six donors, dominant NKG2C+ clonotypes accounted for 1.0-7.0%. Also leading the CD3+CD56-NKG2C+ fraction in a few donors were these clonotypes.

This sequence originates from a man between 50 and 59 years old who received an inactivated influenza vaccine. The sequencing used CD4+ T cells sorted from PBMCs, collected roughly 12 days after vaccination. The chain is built from TRBV7-2 and TRBJ2-7, with 9 bases matching TRBD1. The CDR3 nucleotides read TGTGCCAGCAGCGTTACAGGGGGCGCGGACACCTACGAGCAGTACTTC. Residues: CASSVTGGADTYEQYF.